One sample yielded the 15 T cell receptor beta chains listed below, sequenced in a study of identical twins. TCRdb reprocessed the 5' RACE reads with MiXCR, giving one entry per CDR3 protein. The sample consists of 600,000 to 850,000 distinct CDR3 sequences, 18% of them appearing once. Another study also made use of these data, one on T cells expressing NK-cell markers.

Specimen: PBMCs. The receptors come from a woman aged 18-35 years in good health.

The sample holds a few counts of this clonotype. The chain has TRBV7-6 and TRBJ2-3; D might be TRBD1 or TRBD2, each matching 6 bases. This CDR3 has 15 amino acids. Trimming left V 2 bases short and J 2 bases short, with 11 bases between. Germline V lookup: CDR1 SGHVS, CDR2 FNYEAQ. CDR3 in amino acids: CASSLTGAATDTQYF. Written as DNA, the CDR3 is TGTGCCAGCAGCTTAACGGGGGCCGCCACAGATACGCAGTATTTT.

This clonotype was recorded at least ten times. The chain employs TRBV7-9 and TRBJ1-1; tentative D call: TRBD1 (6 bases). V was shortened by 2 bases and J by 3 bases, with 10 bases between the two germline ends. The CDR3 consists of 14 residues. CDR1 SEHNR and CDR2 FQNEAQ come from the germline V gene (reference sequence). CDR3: CASSLLRGDTEAFF. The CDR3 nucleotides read TGTGCCAGCAGCTTATTGAGGGGGGACACTGAAGCTTTCTTT.

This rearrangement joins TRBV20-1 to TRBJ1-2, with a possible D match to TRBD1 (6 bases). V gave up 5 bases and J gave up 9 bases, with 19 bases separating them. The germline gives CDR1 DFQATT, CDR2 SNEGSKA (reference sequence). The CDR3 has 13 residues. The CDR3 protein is CSAGGHRQESYTF. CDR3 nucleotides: TGCAGTGCTGGAGGCCATAGACAGGAAAGCTACACCTTC.

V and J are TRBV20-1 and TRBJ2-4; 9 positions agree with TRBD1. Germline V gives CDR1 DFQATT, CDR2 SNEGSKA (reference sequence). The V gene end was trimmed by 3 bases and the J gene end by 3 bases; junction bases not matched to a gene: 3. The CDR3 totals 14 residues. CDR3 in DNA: TGCAGTGCTAGCGTGACAGGGGGCAAAAACATTCAGTACTTC. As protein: CSASVTGGKNIQYF.

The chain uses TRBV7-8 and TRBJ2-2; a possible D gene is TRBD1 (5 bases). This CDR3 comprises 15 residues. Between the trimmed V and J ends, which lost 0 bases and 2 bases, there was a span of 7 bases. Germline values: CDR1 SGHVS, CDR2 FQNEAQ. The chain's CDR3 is CASSLATVNTGELFF. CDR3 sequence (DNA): TGTGCCAGCAGCTTAGCGACAGTCAACACCGGGGAGCTGTTTTTT.

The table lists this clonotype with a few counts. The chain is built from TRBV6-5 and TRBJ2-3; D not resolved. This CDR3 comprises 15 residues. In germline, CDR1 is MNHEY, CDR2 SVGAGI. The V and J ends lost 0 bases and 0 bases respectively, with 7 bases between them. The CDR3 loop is CASSYSTASTDTQYF. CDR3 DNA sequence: TGTGCCAGCAGTTACTCGACGGCTAGCACAGATACGCAGTATTTT.

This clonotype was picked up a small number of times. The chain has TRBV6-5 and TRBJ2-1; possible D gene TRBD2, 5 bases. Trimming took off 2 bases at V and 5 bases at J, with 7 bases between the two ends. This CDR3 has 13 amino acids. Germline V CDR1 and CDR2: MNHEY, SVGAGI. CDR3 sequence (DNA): TGTGCCAGCAGTTACACCGGGGACAATGAGCAGTTCTTC. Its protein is CASSYTGDNEQFF.

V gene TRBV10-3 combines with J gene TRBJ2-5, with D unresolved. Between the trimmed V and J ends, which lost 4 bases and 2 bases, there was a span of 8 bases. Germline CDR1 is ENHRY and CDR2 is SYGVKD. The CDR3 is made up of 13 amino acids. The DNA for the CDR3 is TGTGCCATCAGTGCCGGAGCGCAAGAGACCCAGTACTTC. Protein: CAISAGAQETQYF.

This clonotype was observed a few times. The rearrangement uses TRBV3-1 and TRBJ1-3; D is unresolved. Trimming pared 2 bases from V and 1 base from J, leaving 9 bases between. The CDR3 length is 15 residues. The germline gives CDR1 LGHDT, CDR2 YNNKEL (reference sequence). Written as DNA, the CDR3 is TGTGCCAGCAGCCAACAGCCAGCATCTGGAAACACCATATATTTT. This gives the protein CASSQQPASGNTIYF.

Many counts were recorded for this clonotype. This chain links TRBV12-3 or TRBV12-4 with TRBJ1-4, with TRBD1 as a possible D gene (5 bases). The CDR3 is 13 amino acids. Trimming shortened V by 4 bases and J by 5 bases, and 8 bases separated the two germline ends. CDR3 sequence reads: CASSWDGNEKLFF. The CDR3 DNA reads TGTGCCAGCAGTTGGGACGGGAATGAAAAACTGTTTTTT.

The CDR3 spells CASSLAPSGAYEQYF. CDR3 DNA sequence: TGTGCCAGCAGCTTGGCCCCTAGCGGGGCTTACGAGCAGTACTTC. This chain joins TRBV5-5 and TRBJ2-7, with 9 positions matching TRBD2. The germline V gene encodes CDR1 SGHKS and CDR2 YYEKEE (reference sequence). CDR3 length: 15 residues. Trimming at V came to 0 bases and at J to 4 bases, leaving 5 bases not matched to a gene.

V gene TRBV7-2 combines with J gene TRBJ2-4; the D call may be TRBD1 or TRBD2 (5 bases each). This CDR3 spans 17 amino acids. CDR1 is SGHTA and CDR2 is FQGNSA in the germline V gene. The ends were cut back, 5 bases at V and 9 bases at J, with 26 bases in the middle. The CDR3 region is CASSRGVSVGPHGIQYF. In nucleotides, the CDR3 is TGTGCCAGCAGCAGGGGCGTTAGTGTGGGACCCCACGGCATTCAGTACTTC.

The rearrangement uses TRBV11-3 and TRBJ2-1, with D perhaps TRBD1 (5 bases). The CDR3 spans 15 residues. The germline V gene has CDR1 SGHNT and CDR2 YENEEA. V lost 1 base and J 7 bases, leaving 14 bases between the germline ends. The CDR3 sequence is CASSLVFDSRNEQFF. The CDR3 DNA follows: TGTGCCAGCAGCTTAGTCTTCGACAGCCGTAATGAGCAGTTCTTC.

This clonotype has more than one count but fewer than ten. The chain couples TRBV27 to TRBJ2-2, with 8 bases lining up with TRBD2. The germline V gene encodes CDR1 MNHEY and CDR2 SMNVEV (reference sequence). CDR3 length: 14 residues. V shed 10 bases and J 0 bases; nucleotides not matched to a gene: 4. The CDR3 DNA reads TGTGCCACTCGGCGGGGGGCGAACACCGGGGAGCTGTTTTTT. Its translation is CATRRGANTGELFF.

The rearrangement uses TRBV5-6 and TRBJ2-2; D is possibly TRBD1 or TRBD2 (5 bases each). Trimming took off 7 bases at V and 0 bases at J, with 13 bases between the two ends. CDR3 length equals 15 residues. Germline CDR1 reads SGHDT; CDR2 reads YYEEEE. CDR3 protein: CASSFGAANTGELFF. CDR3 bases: TGTGCCAGCTCGTTCGGGGCGGCGAACACCGGGGAGCTGTTTTTT.